This is a list of T cell receptor beta chains from one sample in a study of naive and memory T cell subsets. Using its own MiXCR run on the UMI-ligation and nested PCR reads, TCRdb lists one record per CDR3 protein. The sample lists approximately 27,000 distinct CDR3 sequences, roughly 10% occurring once. Source material: effector memory CD4+ T cells from blood. Every receptor here comes from a human donor in good health. Each CDR3 is given with its conserved first and last residue. A D gene is named only where the DNA matches it firmly. The size entry is marked missing in some rows and otherwise reads once, few, many or a size class.

CASSELAGGDTQYF | TGTGCCAGCAGTGAACTAGCGGGAGGAGATACGCAGTATTTT | TRBD2 | TRBV2 | NA | TRBJ2-3
CASTALGTATDTQYF | TGTGCCAGCACTGCACTAGGGACGGCCACAGATACGCAGTATTTT | NA | TRBV6-2/TRBV6-3 | many | TRBJ2-3
CASSSGTGYEQYF | TGTGCCAGCAGCTCTGGGACAGGGTACGAGCAGTACTTC | TRBD1 | TRBV7-3 | many | TRBJ2-7
CASGLVLSGYSTGELFF | TGTGCTAGTGGTTTGGTACTTTCGGGGTACAGCACCGGGGAGCTGTTTTTT | NA | TRBV12-5 | NA | TRBJ2-2
CSALGQMNTEAFF | TGCAGTGCTTTGGGACAGATGAACACTGAAGCTTTCTTT | TRBD1 | TRBV20-1 | few | TRBJ1-1
CAWSVLSRTGINYGYTF | TGTGCCTGGAGTGTATTATCCAGGACAGGCATTAACTATGGCTACACCTTC | TRBD1 | TRBV30 | many | TRBJ1-2
CASSRDSVAGELFF | TGTGCCAGCAGTCGGGACAGTGTCGCCGGGGAGCTGTTTTTT | TRBD1 | TRBV7-2 | many | TRBJ2-2
CASSIQPQPQHF | TGTGCCAGTAGTATACAGCCTCAGCCCCAGCATTTT | NA | TRBV19 | NA | TRBJ1-5
CASSPSGTANTGELFF | TGTGCCAGCAGTCCCTCCGGGACAGCGAACACCGGGGAGCTGTTTTTT | TRBD1 | TRBV27 | NA | TRBJ2-2
CAISDRAQGMNTGELFF | TGTGCCATCAGTGATAGGGCCCAGGGTATGAACACCGGGGAGCTGTTTTTT | NA | TRBV10-3 | many | TRBJ2-2
CASSWSNTGELFF | TGTGCCAGCAGTTGGTCGAACACCGGGGAGCTGTTTTTT | NA | TRBV28 | NA | TRBJ2-2
CASSLGSTGKAFF | TGTGCCAGCAGCTTAGGGTCGACAGGGAAAGCTTTCTTT | TRBD1 | TRBV7-3 | NA | TRBJ1-1
CASGRYSQAKNIQYF | TGTGCCAGCGGCCGTTACTCCCAAGCCAAAAACATTCAGTACTTC | NA | TRBV2 | many | TRBJ2-4
CAISDSSYEQYF | TGTGCCATCAGTGACTCCAGCTACGAGCAGTACTTC | NA | TRBV10-3 | many | TRBJ2-7
CASSPRGGGGKSNYGYTF | TGTGCCAGCAGCCCGCGCGGGGGTGGAGGCAAAAGTAACTATGGCTACACCTTC | NA | TRBV7-8 | medium-sized | TRBJ1-2
CASSFKPPTSGYNTGELFF | TGTGCCAGCAGCTTCAAACCCCCCACTAGCGGATACAACACCGGGGAGCTGTTTTTT | TRBD2 | TRBV7-3 | few | TRBJ2-2
CASSKAGERSPLHF | TGTGCCAGCTCAAAAGCAGGGGAACGTTCACCCCTCCACTTT | NA | TRBV18 | many | TRBJ1-6
CASTTRASGGYEQYF | TGTGCCAGCACAACAAGGGCTAGCGGGGGCTACGAGCAGTACTTC | TRBD2 | TRBV28 | NA | TRBJ2-7
CASSPATSGKETQYF | TGTGCCAGCTCACCAGCGACTAGCGGAAAAGAGACCCAGTACTTC | TRBD2 | TRBV18 | many | TRBJ2-5
CASSLAIGQGARSPLHF | TGTGCCAGCAGCTTAGCGATCGGACAGGGGGCGCGATCACCCCTCCACTTT | TRBD1 | TRBV7-9 | NA | TRBJ1-6
CATSDLTSSYNEQFF | TGTGCCACCAGTGATTTGACTAGCTCCTACAATGAGCAGTTCTTC | NA | TRBV24-1 | few | TRBJ2-1
CASSPTGTNSGANVLTF | TGTGCCAGCTCACCTACCGGGACCAACTCTGGGGCCAACGTCCTGACTTTC | NA | TRBV18 | medium-sized | TRBJ2-6
CASSHTGLPNQPQHF | TGTGCCAGCAGCCACACAGGGCTCCCCAATCAGCCCCAGCATTTT | NA | TRBV9 | NA | TRBJ1-5
CASSLEHLNTEAFF | TGTGCCAGCAGCTTAGAGCACCTGAACACTGAAGCTTTCTTT | NA | TRBV11-1 | many | TRBJ1-1
CSARIHRDQSSGNTIYF | TGCAGTGCTAGAATTCACAGGGATCAGAGCTCTGGAAACACCATATATTTT | NA | TRBV20-1 | many | TRBJ1-3
CASSLGPAVRKGETQYF | TGTGCCAGCAGCTTGGGACCGGCAGTAAGAAAGGGAGAGACCCAGTACTTC | NA | TRBV5-4 | NA | TRBJ2-5
CAWSGGSLHF | TGTGCCTGGAGTGGGGGTAGCCTCCACTTT | NA | TRBV30 | NA | TRBJ1-6
CASSPTGTAGGGNEQFF | TGTGCCAGCAGCCCAACGGGGACGGCGGGGGGCGGCAATGAGCAGTTCTTC | TRBD2 | TRBV7-2 | many | TRBJ2-1
CASSRGQRETQYF | TGTGCCAGCAGCAGGGGGCAGCGGGAGACCCAGTACTTC | TRBD1 | TRBV7-8 | NA | TRBJ2-5
CASRTSGSYEQYF | TGTGCCAGCAGAACTAGCGGTTCCTACGAGCAGTACTTC | TRBD2 | TRBV6-1 | once | TRBJ2-7
CASSRGGGANEQFF | TGTGCCAGTTCGAGGGGCGGGGGGGCCAATGAGCAGTTCTTC | TRBD2 | TRBV12-3/TRBV12-4 | NA | TRBJ2-1
CASSFPTGIYGYTF | TGTGCCAGCAGCTTCCCGACAGGGATCTATGGCTACACCTTC | TRBD1 | TRBV7-2 | NA | TRBJ1-2
CASSYLGQSGNTIYF | TGTGCCAGCAGCTACCTTGGACAGTCCGGAAACACCATATATTTT | NA | TRBV7-2 | NA | TRBJ1-3
CASPPGTSVYNEQFF | TGTGCCAGCCCCCCAGGGACTAGCGTTTACAATGAGCAGTTCTTC | TRBD2 | TRBV7-9 | few | TRBJ2-1
CSARAWQLDLTYEQYF | TGCAGTGCTAGAGCTTGGCAACTAGACCTAACCTACGAGCAGTACTTC | NA | TRBV20-1 | many | TRBJ2-7
CASRPWGTGTVSYEQYF | TGTGCCAGCAGGCCATGGGGTACCGGGACAGTCTCCTACGAGCAGTACTTC | TRBD1 | TRBV6-2/TRBV6-3 | few | TRBJ2-7
CASTNRRGDETQYF | TGTGCCAGCACCAATCGTCGGGGCGACGAGACCCAGTACTTC | NA | TRBV7-2 | NA | TRBJ2-5
CASSQQLAGLAEQFF | TGTGCCAGCAGCCAACAACTAGCGGGCTTAGCTGAGCAGTTCTTC | TRBD2 | TRBV3-1 | few | TRBJ2-1
CSATGTGPPSPLHF | TGCAGTGCTACCGGGACAGGACCCCCTTCACCCCTCCACTTT | TRBD1 | TRBV20-1 | few | TRBJ1-6
CASSLRPTNSGFRGQETQYF | TGTGCCAGCAGCTTAAGGCCCACCAACTCAGGGTTTAGGGGCCAAGAGACCCAGTACTTC | NA | TRBV7-9 | many | TRBJ2-5
CASSVGGTFNTEAFF | TGTGCCAGCAGCGTAGGAGGGACCTTTAACACTGAAGCTTTCTTT | NA | TRBV9 | NA | TRBJ1-1
CASSSPTRPNYNEQFF | TGTGCCAGCAGCTCCCCTACTAGACCCAACTACAATGAGCAGTTCTTC | NA | TRBV5-4 | NA | TRBJ2-1
CASSLPPTGTGRETQYF | TGTGCCAGCAGCTTGCCTCCGACCGGGACGGGGAGAGAGACCCAGTACTTC | NA | TRBV11-1 | many | TRBJ2-5
CASSLGGKGYEQYF | TGTGCCAGCAGCTTAGGCGGGAAAGGGTACGAGCAGTACTTC | NA | TRBV7-3 | many | TRBJ2-7
CASSEWQGARTEAFF | TGTGCCAGCAGTGAATGGCAGGGGGCGCGAACTGAAGCTTTCTTT | TRBD1 | TRBV6-1 | few | TRBJ1-1
CASSPGKLLDYGYTF | TGTGCCAGCAGCCCCGGGAAGCTGCTCGACTATGGCTACACCTTC | NA | TRBV11-2 | NA | TRBJ1-2
CASSYSSAGPNEQFF | TGTGCCAGCAGTTACTCCTCGGCAGGGCCCAATGAGCAGTTCTTC | NA | TRBV6-2/TRBV6-3 | few | TRBJ2-1
CASSTFLASSSYNEQFF | TGTGCCAGCAGCACCTTCCTAGCGTCTAGCTCCTACAATGAGCAGTTCTTC | NA | TRBV7-2 | few | TRBJ2-1
CSAPESGRNTEAFF | TGCAGTGCTCCGGAGTCGGGACGGAACACTGAAGCTTTCTTT | NA | TRBV20-1 | few | TRBJ1-1
CATSDLPQGADTQYF | TGTGCCACCAGTGATTTGCCCCAGGGGGCGGATACGCAGTATTTT | TRBD1 | TRBV24-1 | NA | TRBJ2-3
CARSHLLGTGLQPQHF | TGTGCCAGAAGCCACTTGTTGGGGACAGGGCTTCAGCCCCAGCATTTT | TRBD1 | TRBV5-3 | many | TRBJ1-5
CASSFDGGARDTQYF | TGTGCCAGCAGCTTTGACGGGGGGGCCCGGGATACGCAGTATTTT | TRBD2 | TRBV7-2 | many | TRBJ2-3
CASRLLAASYEQYF | TGTGCCAGCAGGCTACTAGCGGCATCCTACGAGCAGTACTTC | TRBD2 | TRBV28 | NA | TRBJ2-7
CASRGRDSSYEQYF | TGTGCCAGCCGAGGCCGGGACAGCTCCTACGAGCAGTACTTC | TRBD1 | TRBV6-5 | many | TRBJ2-7
CASSYMGRSGANVLTF | TGTGCCAGCAGTTACATGGGGAGGTCTGGGGCCAACGTCCTGACTTTC | NA | TRBV6-2/TRBV6-3 | medium-sized | TRBJ2-6